The TCR beta chain under discussion was sequenced for a study of beta chain features in type 1 diabetes. In the case of this clone: Its antigen remains unknown.

CDR1 is LGHNA and CDR2 is YSLEER in the germline V gene. Unmatched junction bases numbered 4, after V lost 4 bases and J lost 6 bases. The CDR3 sequence is 13 residues long. The study's findings and limits: At VDJ recombination sites, type 1 diabetes patients had fewer insertions and more deleted nucleotides. Naive, central memory and regulatory TCRB repertoires appeared more similar among patients than healthy donors.

Every bit of the isolated RNA underwent reverse transcription, so sequencing read expressed TCRB transcripts. Samples of naive, central memory and regulatory T cells yielded a mean of about 3.7 million reads. The protocol was immunoSEQ multiplex PCR, while the TCRdb copy is restricted to in-frame clones and leaves out a portion. Of 120,000 to 150,000 clones in the sample, roughly 10% were seen once. The sequenced sample was naive CD4+ T cells from blood. The V and J genes are TRBV4-3 and TRBJ2-3; 7 positions agree with TRBD1. This TCR came from a young man in good health. CDR3 in amino acids: CASSRLQGDTQYF. CDR3 bases: TGCGCCAGCAGCCGCCTACAGGGGGATACGCAGTATTTT.